This entry lists 2 T cell receptor beta chains sequenced from one sample in a study of T cell repertoires in cytomegalovirus infection. Their cognate antigens are unknown. Each CDR3 protein gets one entry after TCRdb re-called the reads with MiXCR. The sample consists of some 900,000 distinct CDR3 sequences, less than 35% of them appearing once. Sequenced material: cultured CD8+ T cells from PBMCs, taken from culture after CMV antigen stimulation. Receptors were obtained from a human donor in good health (CMV status not recorded). Some clones in this sample may be carry-over from other donors' samples.

This clonotype was seen repeatedly, ten times or more. The chain has TRBV20-1 and TRBJ2-5; D possibly corresponds to TRBD2 (6 bases). Germline CDR1 reads DFQATT; CDR2 reads SNEGSKA (reference sequence). The CDR3 runs to 15 residues. The germline V and J ends were trimmed by 0 bases and 3 bases, with 14 bases remaining between them. CDR3 residues: CSARDRRAAKETQYF. As DNA, the CDR3 is TGCAGTGCTAGAGATCGGAGGGCAGCTAAAGAGACCCAGTACTTC.

This clonotype occurred a few times. The rearrangement uses TRBV27 and TRBJ1-2; the match to TRBD1 covers 11 bases. Germline-derived CDR1 and CDR2 are MNHEY and SMNVEV (reference sequence). This CDR3 contains 13 residues. V lost 7 bases and J lost 8; bases outside the gene matches: 6. The CDR3 loop is CASTPGTGGGYTF. The CDR3 DNA follows: TGTGCCAGCACCCCCGGGACAGGGGGAGGCTACACCTTC.